Each of the 32 T cell receptor beta chains below was sequenced from the same sample in a study of cytomegalovirus exposure and HLA in healthy donors. The PCR employed 60 Vbeta primers together with 13 Jbeta primers. The data were produced by immunoSEQ multiplex PCR, yet TCRdb's version contains in-frame clones alone and is incomplete. The sample contains about 130,000 clones, about 76% of which appear only once. The sample consisted of PBMCs. These receptors were taken from a male donor in good health and CMV-seronegative.

The chain employs TRBV5-4 and TRBJ2-7; 8 bases align to TRBD2. The germline V gene has CDR1 SGHNT and CDR2 YYREEE (reference sequence). CDR3 length: 16 residues. The V gene end was trimmed by 4 bases and the J gene end by 0 bases; junction bases not matched to a gene: 9. The DNA for the CDR3 is TGTGCCAGCAGCCCCAATAGCGGGGCTAGCTCCTACGAGCAGTACTTC. Its translation is CASSPNSGASSYEQYF. The full variable domain, completed using reference TRBV5-4 and TRBJ2-7, is ETGVTQSPTHLIKTRGQQVTLRCSSQSGHNTVSWYQQALGQGPQFIFQYYREEENGRGNFPPRFSGLQFPNYSSELNVNALELDDSALYLCASSPNSGASSYEQYFGPGTRLTVT.

The V gene is TRBV19, the J gene TRBJ1-5; D possibly corresponds to TRBD1 (5 bases). The germline V and J ends were trimmed by 7 bases and 0 bases, with 10 bases remaining between them. Germline-derived CDR1 and CDR2 are LNHDA and SQIVND (reference sequence). CDR3 size: 14 residues. CDR3 nucleotides: TGTGCCAGTACCAGGGCAGCTAGCAATCAGCCCCAGCATTTT. Its translation: CASTRAASNQPQHF.

As to this clone: One junction end does not reproduce the germline sequence, and a read error may be involved. The CDR3 bases are TGTGCCAGCAGCTTTGGCGAAATCCGAACCAAAAACAGTCAGTACTTC. Translated, it gives CASSFGEIRTKNSQYF. The chain combines TRBV5-8 with TRBJ2-4; D unresolved. Germline lookup yields CDR1 SGHTS and CDR2 YDEGEE. The CDR3 is 16 residues long.

The chain recombines TRBV6-5 with TRBJ1-4; 9 bases map to TRBD1. CDR1 and CDR2 from the germline V gene are MNHEY and SVGAGI. CDR3 size: 15 residues. The trim removed 5 bases at V and 8 bases at J, leaving 9 bases unmatched. For the CDR3, the DNA is TGTGCCAGCAGTCGGACAGGGGCTGTCGAGGAAAAACTGTTTTTT. This codes for CASSRTGAVEEKLFF.

The V and J genes are TRBV4-2 and TRBJ2-7; 10 bases map to TRBD2. The CDR3 spans 15 residues. Trimming took 3 bases from V and 2 from J; bases not matched to a gene: 4. Looked up from germline, CDR1 is LGHNA and CDR2 is YNFKEQ. The CDR3 protein is CASSQVAGGPYEQYF. The CDR3 DNA is TGTGCCAGCAGCCAGGTAGCGGGAGGTCCCTACGAGCAGTACTTC.

This chain uses TRBV2 with TRBJ1-5; no clear D gene. The CDR3 is 15 residues long. Germline V CDR1 and CDR2: SNHLY, FYNNEI. The germline V and J ends were trimmed by 4 bases and 5 bases, with 15 bases remaining between them. The CDR3 DNA sequence: TGTGCCAGCAGTGTGCCAGAACTAAGCGATCAGCCCCAGCATTTT. Encoded protein: CASSVPELSDQPQHF.

The genes are TRBV4-2 and TRBJ2-1; 12 bases agree with TRBD2. This CDR3 spans 18 amino acids. Trimming took 1 base from V and 9 from J; bases not matched to a gene: 13. Per the germline V gene, CDR1 is LGHNA and CDR2 is YNFKEQ. DNA of the CDR3: TGTGCCAGCAGCCAAGTGGGTACTAGCGGGGGGTTAGGGAGTGAGCAGTTCTTC. This translates into CASSQVGTSGGLGSEQFF.

This sequence joins TRBV2 and TRBJ1-1; D may be TRBD1 (6 bases). This CDR3 contains 16 residues. In germline, CDR1 is SNHLY, CDR2 FYNNEI. The ends were cut back, 7 bases at V and 5 bases at J, with 23 bases in the middle. This CDR3 reads CASNDRRDTVGTEAFF. CDR3 sequence (DNA): TGTGCCAGCAATGACCGTAGGGACACGGTGGGGACTGAAGCTTTCTTT.

This clone was seen only once. The V gene is TRBV29-1, the J gene TRBJ2-5; the D gene is possibly TRBD2 (6 bases). CDR1 and CDR2 (germline): SQVTM, ANQGSEA. Trimming removed 4 bases from V and 1 base from J, with 10 bases in between. The CDR3 is 13 residues long. CDR3 amino acids: CSVGRGTQETQYF. CDR3 DNA: TGCAGCGTTGGCCGGGGGACCCAAGAGACCCAGTACTTC.

The CDR3 protein is CASSLEGAYNEQFF. The DNA for the CDR3 is TGTGCCAGCAGCTTAGAGGGGGCCTACAATGAGCAGTTCTTC. This chain connects TRBV7-6 to TRBJ2-1, with a tentative D call TRBD1 (6 bases). V shed 1 base and J shed 2 bases, with 6 bases lying between them. The germline V gene has CDR1 SGHVS and CDR2 FNYEAQ. This CDR3 contains 14 residues.

This clone was seen a handful of times. V is TRBV25-1 and J is TRBJ1-1; weak D call: TRBD1 (5 bases). The CDR3 extends over 12 amino acids. Germline V gives CDR1 MGHDK, CDR2 SYGVNS. V was shortened by 7 bases and J by 13 bases, with 19 bases between the two germline ends. CDR3 coding DNA: TGTGCCAGCACCGATTCTTCCCGACAGCATTTCTTT. As protein: CASTDSSRQHFF.

The chain recombines TRBV7-3 with TRBJ2-2; TRBD2 aligns across 9 bases. J lost 8 bases, V lost 5 bases, and 9 bases had no gene match. Germline CDR1 is SGHTA and CDR2 is FQGTGA. This CDR3 spans 15 amino acids. The CDR3 protein is CASSQAGGRKGELFF. The DNA of the CDR3 is TGTGCCAGCAGCCAAGCGGGGGGCCGAAAAGGGGAGCTGTTTTTT.

In the case of this clone: At the DNA level, this CDR3 is encoded by other sequences in the same sample as well. The chain uses TRBV7-9 and TRBJ1-5, with a possible D match to TRBD1 (5 bases). V was cut by 5 bases and J by 6 bases, with 11 bases left in between. From germline, CDR1 is SEHNR and CDR2 FQNEAQ (reference sequence). The CDR3 length is 13 residues. The CDR3 loop reads CASSPTGGQPQHF. DNA of the CDR3: TGTGCCAGCAGCCCGACGGGGGGTCAGCCCCAGCATTTT.

The chain joins TRBV7-2 to TRBJ1-6, with D perhaps matching TRBD1 (6 bases). This CDR3 comprises 14 residues. V lost 1 base to trimming and J lost 10 bases, with 11 bases between them. CDR1 SGHTA and CDR2 FQGNSA come from the germline V gene. In DNA form, the CDR3 reads TGTGCCAGCAGCTTAGGTGGGGGCGGATCACCCCTCCACTTT. As protein: CASSLGGGGSPLHF.

The chain uses TRBV5-1 and TRBJ1-2, with TRBD1 as a possible D gene (5 bases). V was clipped by 0 bases and J by 6 bases, with 9 bases between them. From germline, CDR1 is SGHRS and CDR2 YFSETQ. The CDR3 length is 13 residues. The CDR3 DNA reads TGCGCCAGCAGCTTGGGGGGGGGACATGGCTACACCTTC. Its protein product is CASSLGGGHGYTF.

CDR3 loop: CASLGGGPSRREQFF. As DNA, the CDR3 is TGTGCCAGCTTGGGGGGGGGCCCCTCTCGACGGGAGCAGTTCTTC. The chain couples TRBV5-4 to TRBJ2-1; TRBD2 is a possible D gene (7 bases). The germline CDR1 and CDR2 sequences are SGHNT and YYREEE (reference sequence). The CDR3 is 15 amino acids. The ends were cut back, 7 bases at V and 10 bases at J, with 24 bases in the middle.

The genes are TRBV10-1 and TRBJ1-2, with TRBD1 identical over 9 bases. Germline loops: CDR1 WNHNN, CDR2 SYGVQD (reference sequence). The CDR3 runs to 17 residues. V shed 0 bases and J 4 bases; nucleotides not matched to a gene: 9. The CDR3 spells CASSESGHRGRGYGYTF. Written as DNA, the CDR3 is TGCGCCAGCAGTGAGTCGGGTCACAGGGGGCGCGGCTATGGCTACACCTTC.

The chain has TRBV6-5 and TRBJ2-7; 7 nucleotides match TRBD1. From germline, CDR1 is MNHEY and CDR2 SVGAGI. With 0 bases clipped from V and 0 bases from J, the junction kept 5 bases outside the gene matches. This CDR3 spans 16 amino acids. CDR3 protein: CASSYSPDRPSYEQYF. CDR3 sequence (DNA): TGTGCCAGCAGTTACTCCCCGGACAGGCCCTCCTACGAGCAGTACTTC.

The chain combines TRBV6-1 with TRBJ2-6, with a possible D match to TRBD1 (6 bases). This CDR3 comprises 14 residues. The V end was cut by 3 bases, the J end by 14 bases, with 17 bases between. CDR1 is MNHNS and CDR2 is SASEGT in the germline V gene. CDR3 residues: CASSDQQGTLFLTF. The CDR3, as DNA: TGTGCCAGCAGTGACCAGCAGGGGACCCTTTTCCTGACTTTC.

The chain couples TRBV7-6 to TRBJ2-1; TRBD2 might be the D (5 bases). The CDR3 loop spans 16 amino acids. Looked up from germline, CDR1 is SGHVS and CDR2 is FNYEAQ. Trimming removed 4 bases at V and 0 bases at J, with 13 bases between. CDR3 loop: CASSSWTASSYNEQFF. For the CDR3, the DNA is TGTGCCAGCAGCTCCTGGACTGCGAGCTCCTACAATGAGCAGTTCTTC.

The chain links TRBV5-1 to TRBJ1-1, with a possible D match to TRBD1 (5 bases). Germline V gene data show CDR1 as SGHRS and CDR2 as YFSETQ. This CDR3 spans 11 amino acids. V dropped 4 bases and J dropped 7 bases, with 8 bases sitting between them. The CDR3 spells CASSPGGEAFF. CDR3 bases: TGCGCCAGCAGCCCGGGGGGTGAAGCTTTCTTT.

The V and J genes are TRBV7-9 and TRBJ1-3; no clear D gene. The germline V and J ends were trimmed by 10 bases and 3 bases, with 13 bases remaining between them. Germline assignment: CDR1 SEHNR and CDR2 FQNEAQ (reference sequence). The CDR3 runs 13 residues. The CDR3 DNA is TGTGCCATCCGAGACGGCGGTGGAAACACCATATATTTT. Its translation: CAIRDGGGNTIYF.

V and J are TRBV6-1 and TRBJ1-2; D is uncertain. Germline values: CDR1 MNHNS, CDR2 SASEGT. Trimming removed 2 bases from V and 8 bases from J, with 9 bases in between. This CDR3 has 12 amino acids. The CDR3 loop is CASSESRWGYTF. CDR3 DNA sequence: TGTGCCAGCAGTGAATCGCGGTGGGGCTACACCTTC.

The chain links TRBV6-5 to TRBJ2-2; 7 bases agree with TRBD1. Germline CDR1 reads MNHEY; CDR2 reads SVGAGI. J was trimmed by 6 bases and V by 2 bases; bases with no gene match: 6. The CDR3 covers 15 residues. The chain's CDR3 is CASSYTTGSAGELFF. CDR3 in DNA: TGTGCCAGCAGTTACACGACAGGGAGCGCCGGGGAGCTGTTTTTT.

This clone has only a few counts. The chain recombines TRBV6-1 with TRBJ1-1, with 10 bases matching TRBD1. CDR3 length equals 14 residues. Germline CDR1 and CDR2: MNHNS and SASEGT. After removal of 6 bases from V and 4 bases from J, the junction contained 5 bases not matched to a gene. In DNA form, the CDR3 reads TGTGCCAGCAGGACAGGGGGCGGGGGCACTGAAGCTTTCTTT. It encodes CASRTGGGGTEAFF.

This rearrangement joins TRBV5-8 to TRBJ1-2; weak D call: TRBD1 (6 bases). Germline CDR1 SGHTS, CDR2 YDEGEE. Trimming took 4 bases from V and 5 from J, leaving 9 bases between them. This CDR3 contains 12 residues. The CDR3 sequence is CASSQGRYGYTF. The CDR3 DNA sequence: TGTGCCAGCAGCCAGGGGCGGTATGGCTACACCTTC.

The chain joins TRBV7-8 to TRBJ1-1; D may be TRBD1 (5 bases). Germline V gives CDR1 SGHVS, CDR2 FQNEAQ. V lost 5 bases to trimming and J lost 5 bases, with 21 bases between them. This CDR3 comprises 16 residues. The DNA for the CDR3 is TGTGCCAGCAGCCCCAACCTTAGAGCAGGGCTGACTGAAGCTTTCTTT. It yields the protein CASSPNLRAGLTEAFF.

This clone appeared a few times. J is TRBJ1-1 and V is TRBV4-2; 8 bases map to TRBD1. The junction had 5 bases not matched to a gene; V was cut back by 1 base and J by 4 bases. The CDR3 contains 15 residues. Per the germline V gene, CDR1 is LGHNA and CDR2 is YNFKEQ. CDR3 in amino acids: CASSQGSTGGTEAFF. CDR3 DNA sequence: TGTGCCAGCAGCCAAGGATCCACAGGGGGCACTGAAGCTTTCTTT.

On this clone: Other nucleotide sequences in the sample specify the same CDR3. The CDR3 region has the DNA TGCGCCAGCAGTTTCATTAGGGACAGGGGCTACGAGCAGTACTTC. This codes for CASSFIRDRGYEQYF. The chain combines TRBV5-1 with TRBJ2-7; 10 bases agree with TRBD1. CDR1 SGHRS and CDR2 YFSETQ come from the germline V gene. This CDR3 region has 15 residues. After removal of 5 bases from V and 3 bases from J, the junction contained 8 bases not matched to a gene.

This rearrangement joins TRBV19 to TRBJ1-1; D possibly corresponds to TRBD1 (6 bases). The V and J ends lost 7 bases and 4 bases respectively, with 16 bases between them. The CDR3 is 14 amino acids. Per germline, CDR1 LNHDA and CDR2 SQIVND (reference sequence). CDR3 DNA: TGTGCCAGTACCATACAGGGAGCATCCACTGAAGCTTTCTTT. Translating it yields CASTIQGASTEAFF. Variable domain in full (rest from reference TRBV19 and TRBJ1-1): DGGITQSPKYLFRKEGQNVTLSCEQNLNHDAMYWYRQDPGQGLRLIYYSQIVNDFQKGDIAEGYSVSREKKESFPLTVTSAQKNPTAFYLCASTIQGASTEAFFGQGTRLTVV.

The chain carries TRBV4-3 and TRBJ1-3; D call uncertain. CDR1 is LGHNA and CDR2 is YSLEER in the germline V gene. This CDR3 contains 15 residues. Trimming cost V 2 bases and J 0 bases, with 8 bases left between them. CDR3 sequence: CASSQSRDSGNTIYF. The CDR3, as DNA: TGCGCCAGCAGCCAATCCCGGGACTCTGGAAACACCATATATTTT.

This clone was observed a single time. The V and J genes are TRBV28 and TRBJ1-5, with 8 positions matching TRBD1. The germline V gene has CDR1 MDHEN and CDR2 SYDVKM. The CDR3 sequence is 13 residues long. Losses at the gene ends were 10 bases for V and 4 bases for J; bases not matched to a gene: 6. The CDR3 region is CAIRQGWNQPQHF. The CDR3 bases are TGTGCCATTAGACAGGGGTGGAATCAGCCCCAGCATTTT.